This T cell receptor beta chain was recovered during a study of blood T cell repertoires in COVID-19. The CDR3 covers 13 residues. The V end lost 0 bases, the J end lost 4 bases, and 4 bases lay between the germline ends. The germline CDR1 and CDR2 sequences are KGHSH and LQKENI. The protocol was immunoSEQ multiplex PCR, while the TCRdb copy is restricted to in-frame clones and leaves out a portion. The table lists some 390,000 clones, around 87% of them singletons. The sample comprised peripheral blood. The V gene is TRBV18, the J gene TRBJ1-3; D is unclear. This TCR was recovered from an older woman with COVID-19, enrolled during active disease. CDR3 sequence (DNA): TGTGCCAGCTCACCACCCCAGGGAAACACCATATATTTT. It is translated as CASSPPQGNTIYF.